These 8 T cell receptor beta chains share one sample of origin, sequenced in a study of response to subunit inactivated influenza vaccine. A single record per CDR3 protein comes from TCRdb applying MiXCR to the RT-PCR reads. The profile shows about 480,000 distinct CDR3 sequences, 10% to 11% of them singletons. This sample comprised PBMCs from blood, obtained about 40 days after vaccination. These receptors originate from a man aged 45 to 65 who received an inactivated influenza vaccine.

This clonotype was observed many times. CDR3 coding DNA: TGCAGCGTTGTGGCAGTCCAAGAGACCCAGTACTTC. It translates to CSVVAVQETQYF. The rearrangement joins TRBV29-1 to TRBJ2-5; D is ambiguous. Germline V gives CDR1 SQVTM, CDR2 ANQGSEA. The V end lost 4 bases, the J end lost 1 base, and 7 bases lay between the germline ends. The CDR3 extends over 12 amino acids.

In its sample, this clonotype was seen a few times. CDR3 nucleotide sequence: TGTGCCACCAGCAGCCACAGCACAGATACGCAGTATTTT. As protein: CATSSHSTDTQYF. The J gene is TRBJ2-3, the V gene TRBV15; D uncertain. Germline V gives CDR1 LNHNV, CDR2 YYDKDF (reference sequence). This CDR3 region has 13 residues. With 3 bases removed from V and 0 bases from J, the gap between germline ends came to 4 bases.

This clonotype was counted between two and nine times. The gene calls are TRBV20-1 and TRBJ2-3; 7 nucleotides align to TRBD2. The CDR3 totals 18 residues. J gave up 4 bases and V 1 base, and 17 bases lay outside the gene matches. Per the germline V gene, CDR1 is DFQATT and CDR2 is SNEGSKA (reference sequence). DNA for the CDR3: TGCAGTGCTAGAGGTCTGGGCGGGGGAGCAAGTGTTCCAGATACGCAGTATTTT. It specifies CSARGLGGGASVPDTQYF.

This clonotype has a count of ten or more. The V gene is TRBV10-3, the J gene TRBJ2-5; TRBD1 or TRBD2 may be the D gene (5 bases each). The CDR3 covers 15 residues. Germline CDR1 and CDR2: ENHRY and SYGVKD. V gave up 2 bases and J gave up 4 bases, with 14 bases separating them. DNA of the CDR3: TGTGCCATCAGTGAGGCCCCACGAGGGGTAGAGACCCAGTACTTC. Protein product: CAISEAPRGVETQYF.

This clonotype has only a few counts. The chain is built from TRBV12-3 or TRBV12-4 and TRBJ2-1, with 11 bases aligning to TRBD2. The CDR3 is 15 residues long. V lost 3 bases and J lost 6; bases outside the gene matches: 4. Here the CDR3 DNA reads TGTGCCAGCAGTTTTTGGCTAGCGGGGGGCAATGAGCAGTTCTTC. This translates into CASSFWLAGGNEQFF.

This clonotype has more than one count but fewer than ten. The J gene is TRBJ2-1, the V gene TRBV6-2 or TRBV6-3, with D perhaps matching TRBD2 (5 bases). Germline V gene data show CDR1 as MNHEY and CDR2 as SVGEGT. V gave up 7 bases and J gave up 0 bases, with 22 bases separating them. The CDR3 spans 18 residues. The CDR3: CASTSARTAESSYNEQFF. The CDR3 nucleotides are TGTGCCAGCACCTCGGCCCGGACTGCAGAAAGCTCCTACAATGAGCAGTTCTTC.

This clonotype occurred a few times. The chain's CDR3 is CSARDQGLAGLWNTGELFF. In DNA, the CDR3 is TGCAGTGCTAGAGATCAGGGACTAGCGGGGTTGTGGAACACCGGGGAGCTGTTTTTT. The chain joins TRBV20-1 to TRBJ2-2; 13 nucleotides align to TRBD2. Per the germline V gene, CDR1 is DFQATT and CDR2 is SNEGSKA (reference sequence). The CDR3 is 19 amino acids. Trimming removed 0 bases from V and 1 base from J; junction bases left unmatched: 8.

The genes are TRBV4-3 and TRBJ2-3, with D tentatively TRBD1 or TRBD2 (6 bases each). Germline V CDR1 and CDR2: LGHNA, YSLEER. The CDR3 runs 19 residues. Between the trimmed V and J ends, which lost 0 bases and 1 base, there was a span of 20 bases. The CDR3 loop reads CASSQDRGPNRRGTDTQYF. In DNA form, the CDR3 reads TGCGCCAGCAGCCAAGATCGGGGGCCGAACCGAAGGGGCACAGATACGCAGTATTTT.